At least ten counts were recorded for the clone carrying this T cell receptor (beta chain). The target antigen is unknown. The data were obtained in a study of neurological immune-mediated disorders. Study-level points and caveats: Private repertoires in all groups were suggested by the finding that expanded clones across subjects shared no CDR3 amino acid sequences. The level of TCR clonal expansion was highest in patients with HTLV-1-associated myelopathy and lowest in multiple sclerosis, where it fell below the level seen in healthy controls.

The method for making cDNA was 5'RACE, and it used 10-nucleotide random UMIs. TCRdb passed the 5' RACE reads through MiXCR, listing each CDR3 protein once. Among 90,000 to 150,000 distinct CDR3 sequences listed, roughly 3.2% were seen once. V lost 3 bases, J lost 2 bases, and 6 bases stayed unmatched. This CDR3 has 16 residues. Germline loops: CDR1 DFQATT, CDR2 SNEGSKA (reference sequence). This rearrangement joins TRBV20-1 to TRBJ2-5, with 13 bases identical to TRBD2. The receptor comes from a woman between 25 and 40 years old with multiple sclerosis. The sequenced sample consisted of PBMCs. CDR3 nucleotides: TGCAGTGCTAGGCATCAGGGACTAGCGGGGCAAGAGACCCAGTACTTC. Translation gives CSARHQGLAGQETQYF.